The clone carrying this T cell receptor (beta chain) was seen a few times. Its antigen is undetermined. The data belong to a study of identical twins. Notes on the study in general: Out-of-frame alpha sequences shared by twins showed excess low generation probability.

Template switching added a universal primer binding site, and final cDNA carried unique molecular identifiers. In TCRdb, the 5' RACE reads were re-called with MiXCR into one record per CDR3 protein. The repertoire holds roughly 540,000 distinct CDR3 sequences, with less than 25% as singletons. V was clipped by 0 bases and J by 1 base, with 3 bases between them. The germline gives CDR1 ENHRY, CDR2 SYGVKD. The CDR3 contains 13 residues. These data also formed part of another study, on T cells expressing NK-cell markers. That work contributes: Among eight sequenced donors, seven carried HCMV seropositivity while one was seronegative. Dominant NKG2C+ clonotype frequencies of 1.0-7.0% of CD8+ T cells were measured in over 5 donors.

Sequencing was performed on CD4+ T cells sorted from blood. The rearrangement joins TRBV10-3 to TRBJ1-1; no clear D. This TCR was sampled from a woman in her late teens or twenties in good health. The CDR3 loop reads CAISESRNTEAFF. The CDR3 DNA is TGTGCCATCAGTGAGTCGAGGAACACTGAAGCTTTCTTT.